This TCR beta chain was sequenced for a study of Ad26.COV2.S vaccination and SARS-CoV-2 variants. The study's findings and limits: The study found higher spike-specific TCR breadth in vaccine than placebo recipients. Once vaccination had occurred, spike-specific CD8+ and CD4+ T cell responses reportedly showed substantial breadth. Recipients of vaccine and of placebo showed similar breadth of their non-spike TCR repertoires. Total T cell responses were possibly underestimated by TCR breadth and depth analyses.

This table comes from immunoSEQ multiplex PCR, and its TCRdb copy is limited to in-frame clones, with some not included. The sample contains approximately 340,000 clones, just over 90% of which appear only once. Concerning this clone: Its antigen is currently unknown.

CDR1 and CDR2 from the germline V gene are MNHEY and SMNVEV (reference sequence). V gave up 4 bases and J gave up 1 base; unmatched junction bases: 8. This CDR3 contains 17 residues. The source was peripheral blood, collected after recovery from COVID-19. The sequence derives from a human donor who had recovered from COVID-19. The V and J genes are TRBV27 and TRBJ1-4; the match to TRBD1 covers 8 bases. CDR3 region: CASSSGQGVGTNEKLFF. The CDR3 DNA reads TGTGCCAGCAGTTCCGGACAGGGAGTTGGAACTAATGAAAAACTGTTTTTT. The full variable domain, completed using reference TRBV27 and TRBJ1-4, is EAQVTQNPRYLITVTGKKLTVTCSQNMNHEYMSWYRQDPGLGLRQIYYSMNVEVTDKGDVPEGYKVSRKEKRNFPLILESPSPNQTSLYFCASSSGQGVGTNEKLFFGSGTQLSVL.